This T cell receptor beta chain was recovered during a study of identifying expanded T cells in peripheral blood. Whole-study results and caveats: Clone count variance between approximately two-week samples rose with total template count. About 1.2 clones differed between technical replicates, versus roughly 16 and 20 over time.

Germline V lookup: CDR1 SGHTA, CDR2 FQGNSA. Trimming cost V 5 bases and J 0 bases, with 13 bases left between them. The CDR3 totals 15 residues. Healthy donors had no documented immune events, such as infections, while sampled. As to this clone: What it binds is not known.

The protocol was immunoSEQ multiplex PCR, while the TCRdb copy is restricted to in-frame clones and leaves out a portion. The profile shows about 81,000 clones, 65% to 85% of them singletons. The origin of this receptor is a person aged 18 to 70 in good health. This chain joins TRBV7-2 and TRBJ1-2; D gene uncertain. Source material: blood. CDR3 nucleotide sequence: TGTGCCAGCAGCCCCCGTGACGGACCTAACTATGGCTACACCTTC. Its protein is CASSPRDGPNYGYTF.